The 13 T cell receptor beta chains listed next were all sequenced from one sample in a study of T cells after yellow fever vaccination. Each CDR3 protein is one row after TCRdb ran MiXCR on the 5' RACE reads. The table has about 130,000 distinct CDR3 sequences, roughly 6.7% seen once; the top ten hold around 2.7%. Material: CD4+ T cells sorted from PBMCs, obtained 10 to 11 days after the first yellow fever vaccination. The receptors derive from a man younger than 35 who received the YFV17D yellow fever vaccine.

Ten or more counts support this clonotype. The chain joins TRBV11-2 to TRBJ2-7; 8 bases line up with TRBD2. This CDR3 comprises 16 residues. Germline V gene lookup returns CDR1 SGHAT and CDR2 FQNNGV. The trim removed 3 bases at V and 7 bases at J, leaving 14 bases unmatched. CDR3: CASSLAFGSGEGEQYV. In DNA form, the CDR3 reads TGTGCCAGCAGCTTGGCGTTTGGTAGCGGGGAGGGTGAGCAGTACGTC.

This chain links TRBV20-1 with TRBJ1-2; D gene ambiguous. Germline CDR1 and CDR2: DFQATT and SNEGSKA (reference sequence). The V gene lost 3 bases and the J gene lost 8 bases, with 16 bases spanning the gap. There are 13 residues in the CDR3. CDR3 nucleotides: TGCAGTGCTAGTTCAGGTTTTTTTGTCGGCTACACCTTC. Encoded protein: CSASSGFFVGYTF.

This clonotype was found many times. The genes are TRBV20-1 and TRBJ1-1, with D uncertain. This CDR3 has 14 amino acids. Germline lookup yields CDR1 DFQATT and CDR2 SNEGSKA (reference sequence). V dropped 3 bases and J dropped 1 base, with 12 bases sitting between them. The CDR3 DNA is TGCAGTGCTAGCGGTGTAGTCCGGAACACTGAAGCTTTCTTT. Protein: CSASGVVRNTEAFF.

This clonotype was seen repeatedly, ten times or more. The CDR3: CSVTNTEAFF. The CDR3 DNA follows: TGCAGCGTGACGAACACTGAAGCTTTCTTT. The chain uses TRBV29-1 and TRBJ1-1; D gene uncertain. The CDR3 is made up of 10 amino acids. The germline V gene has CDR1 SQVTM and CDR2 ANQGSEA. V was cut by 6 bases and J by 1 base, with 3 bases left in between.

At least ten counts were recorded for this clonotype. The chain combines TRBV24-1 with TRBJ2-3; D gene ambiguous. This CDR3 spans 15 amino acids. The V end was cut by 3 bases, the J end by 2 bases, with 11 bases between. The germline CDR1 and CDR2 sequences are KGHDR and SFDVKD. CDR3 in DNA: TGTGCCACCAGTGATGCGGCAGTTCTCACAGATACGCAGTATTTT. Translation gives CATSDAAVLTDTQYF.

V is TRBV24-1 and J is TRBJ2-1; D possibly corresponds to TRBD2 (7 bases). The CDR3 is 16 residues long. V shed 2 bases and J shed 4 bases, with 14 bases lying between them. Germline CDR1 KGHDR, CDR2 SFDVKD. CDR3 protein: CATSDWTGGQYNEQFF. In DNA form, the CDR3 reads TGTGCCACCAGTGATTGGACGGGGGGCCAATACAATGAGCAGTTCTTC.

This clonotype has ten or more counts. The rearrangement uses TRBV5-1 and TRBJ2-5, with 8 nucleotides matching TRBD1. The CDR3 loop spans 14 amino acids. The germline gives CDR1 SGHRS, CDR2 YFSETQ. The J segment lost 5 bases and the V segment lost 3 bases, leaving 6 bases of the junction unmatched. The CDR3: CASSSGQGEETQYF. CDR3 sequence (DNA): TGCGCCAGCAGCTCCGGACAGGGAGAGGAGACCCAGTACTTC.

This clonotype was counted at least ten times. The V and J genes are TRBV5-1 and TRBJ2-7; 7 bases line up with TRBD2. V gave up 4 bases and J gave up 3 bases; unmatched junction bases: 10. Germline CDR1 reads SGHRS; CDR2 reads YFSETQ. The CDR3 runs to 15 residues. The DNA for the CDR3 is TGCGCCAGCAGCCCAGAGAGCGGGGAGCACTACGAGCAGTACTTC. It is translated as CASSPESGEHYEQYF.

In the case of this clonotype: A much more abundant neighbour one base away suggests this may be a read error. The genes are TRBV7-6 and TRBJ1-1, with D hard to call. CDR1 is SGHVS and CDR2 is FNYEAQ in the germline V gene. V was shortened by 5 bases and J by 5 bases, with 15 bases between the two germline ends. The CDR3 is made up of 14 amino acids. The CDR3 sequence is CASSKFQGKTEAFF. The CDR3 DNA reads TGTGCCAGCAGCAAATTCCAAGGGAAGACTGAAGCTTTCTTT.

About this clonotype itself: A much larger clone differs from this one at a single base, so this may be a read error. This sequence joins TRBV5-1 and TRBJ2-3; weak D call: TRBD1 (6 bases). Trimming shortened V by 7 bases and J by 0 bases, and 12 bases separated the two germline ends. The CDR3 is 14 residues long. Germline V gene sequence: CDR1 SGHRS, CDR2 YFSETQ. In nucleotides, the CDR3 is TGCGCCAGCGGACAGAGAGCTAGCACAGATACGCAGTATTTT. This translates into CASGQRASTDTQYF.

This clonotype was seen many times. The CDR3 DNA sequence: TGTGCCAGCAGTGGGACAGGGGGCAATCAGCCCCAGCATTTT. Translation: CASSGTGGNQPQHF. The V gene is TRBV12-3 or TRBV12-4, the J gene TRBJ1-5; 10 bases agree with TRBD1. V gave up 5 bases and J gave up 2 bases; unmatched junction bases: 0. The CDR3 length is 14 residues.

This clonotype was seen at least ten times. The chain uses TRBV15 and TRBJ2-3; D unresolved. Germline loops: CDR1 LNHNV, CDR2 YYDKDF (reference sequence). CDR3 length equals 12 residues. V shed 1 base and J shed 2 bases, with 1 base lying between them. The CDR3 reads CATSRVTDTQYF. DNA of the CDR3: TGTGCCACCAGCAGAGTCACAGATACGCAGTATTTT.

This clonotype showed up many times. J is TRBJ1-2 and V is TRBV4-1; 7 bases agree with TRBD1. With 3 bases clipped from V and 5 bases from J, the junction kept 9 bases outside the gene matches. Germline V lookup: CDR1 MGHRA, CDR2 YSYEKL. This CDR3 spans 15 amino acids. CDR3 sequence reads: CASSQDGTEQYGYTF. The CDR3 region has the DNA TGCGCCAGCAGCCAGGACGGGACAGAACAATATGGCTACACCTTC.